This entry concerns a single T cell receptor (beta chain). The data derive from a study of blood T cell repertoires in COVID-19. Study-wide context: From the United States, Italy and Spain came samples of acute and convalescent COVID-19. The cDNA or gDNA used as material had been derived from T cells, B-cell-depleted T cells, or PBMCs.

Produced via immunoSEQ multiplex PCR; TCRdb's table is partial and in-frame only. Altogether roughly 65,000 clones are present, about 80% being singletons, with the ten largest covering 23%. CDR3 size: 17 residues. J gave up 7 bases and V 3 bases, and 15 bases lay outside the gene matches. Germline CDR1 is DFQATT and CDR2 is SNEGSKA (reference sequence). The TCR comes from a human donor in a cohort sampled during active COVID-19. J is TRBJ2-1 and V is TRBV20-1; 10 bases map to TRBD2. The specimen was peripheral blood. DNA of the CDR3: TGCAGTGCTAGTTTACTAGCGGGATCCTCGCACCTAAATGAGCAGTTCTTC. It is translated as CSASLLAGSSHLNEQFF.